Listed here are 10 T cell receptor beta chains from one sample, sequenced in a study of OX40 agonist ivuxolimab in advanced cancers. Sequencing used immunoSEQ multiplex PCR; TCRdb keeps in-frame clones, though not all of them. The data hold 60,000 to 70,000 clones, with roughly 90% observed a single time. The material sequenced was CD4+ or CD8+ T cells sorted from blood, taken in a trial of the OX40 agonist ivuxolimab. The source is an adult with an advanced solid tumor such as melanoma, head and neck, liver or kidney cancer.

The J gene is TRBJ2-5, the V gene TRBV7-8, with TRBD2 matching 14 bases. Germline V gene lookup returns CDR1 SGHVS and CDR2 FQNEAQ. V lost 0 bases to trimming and J lost 4 bases; unmatched junction nucleotides: 19. CDR3 length equals 22 residues. CDR3 in DNA: TGTGCCAGCAGCTTAGCGATTGTTTTCGGGACTAGCGGGAGTAGTGAGGCAGAGACCCAGTACTTC. Protein sequence: CASSLAIVFGTSGSSEAETQYF.

CDR3 protein: CASSEQGGSNEQYF. The CDR3, as DNA: TGTGCCAGCAGTGAGCAGGGTGGGTCCAACGAGCAGTACTTC. The chain links TRBV25-1 to TRBJ2-7; D is perhaps TRBD1 (5 bases). V was shortened by 3 bases and J by 5 bases, with 14 bases between the two germline ends. CDR3 length: 14 amino acids. The germline gives CDR1 MGHDK, CDR2 SYGVNS.

This chain links TRBV4-3 with TRBJ1-5; D remains ambiguous. Trimming pared 0 bases from V and 3 bases from J, leaving 6 bases between. CDR1 LGHNA and CDR2 YSLEER come from the germline V gene. CDR3 length equals 14 residues. In DNA, the CDR3 is TGCGCCAGCAGCCAAGATCGGAACAATCAGCCCCAGCATTTT. Translation gives CASSQDRNNQPQHF.

The V and J genes are TRBV5-6 and TRBJ2-7; D is uncertain. Germline V gene sequence: CDR1 SGHDT, CDR2 YYEEEE. The CDR3 covers 14 residues. Trimming left V 4 bases short and J 0 bases short, with 11 bases between. CDR3 loop: CASSTNPGSYEQYF. For the CDR3, the DNA is TGTGCCAGCAGCACGAACCCAGGCTCCTACGAGCAGTACTTC. Filled out from reference TRBV5-6 and TRBJ2-7, the complete variable domain reads DAGVTQSPTHLIKTRGQQVTLRCSPKSGHDTVSWYQQALGQGPQFIFQYYEEEERQRGNFPDRFSGHQFPNYSSELNVNALLLGDSALYLCASSTNPGSYEQYFGPGTRLTVT.

V is TRBV7-8 and J is TRBJ2-5; D might be TRBD2 (7 bases). With 5 bases removed from V and 1 base from J, the gap between germline ends came to 14 bases. Germline loops: CDR1 SGHVS, CDR2 FQNEAQ. The CDR3 runs 15 residues. CDR3 protein: CASSPGGGVQETQYF. CDR3 bases: TGTGCCAGCAGCCCGGGGGGCGGGGTCCAAGAGACCCAGTACTTC. The complete variable domain, with remaining parts taken from reference TRBV7-8 and TRBJ2-5, reads GAGVSQSPRYKVAKRGQDVALRCDPISGHVSLFWYQQALGQGPEFLTYFQNEAQLDKSGLPSDRFFAERPEGSVSTLKIQRTQQEDSAVYLCASSPGGGVQETQYFGPGTRLLVL.

The CDR3 sequence: CASSPFGTVNTEAFF. The CDR3 DNA follows: TGTGCCAGCTCACCATTCGGGACCGTAAACACTGAAGCTTTCTTT. V usage is TRBV18 and J usage is TRBJ1-1; possible D gene TRBD1, 5 bases. There are 15 residues in the CDR3. Per the germline V gene, CDR1 is KGHSH and CDR2 is LQKENI. The V gene lost 2 bases and the J gene lost 2 bases, with 12 bases spanning the gap. The variable domain in full, completed from reference TRBV18 and TRBJ1-1, reads NAGVMQNPRHLVRRRGQEARLRCSPMKGHSHVYWYRQLPEEGLKFMVYLQKENIIDESGMPKERFSAEFPKEGPSILRIQQVVRGDSAAYFCASSPFGTVNTEAFFGQGTRLTVV.

V gene TRBV28 combines with J gene TRBJ1-2, with D unclear. The germline V gene encodes CDR1 MDHEN and CDR2 SYDVKM. V was trimmed by 3 bases and J by 4 bases, leaving 9 bases between them. The CDR3 runs 13 residues. The CDR3: CASSFGQSYGYTF. The CDR3 nucleotides are TGTGCCAGCAGTTTCGGGCAGTCCTATGGCTACACCTTC.

The rearrangement joins TRBV23-1 to TRBJ1-2, with D unresolved. TRBV23-1 is sorted into the ORF group, with uncertain function. This CDR3 has 14 amino acids. V lost 4 bases, J lost 3 bases, and 12 bases lay in between. The CDR3 DNA is TGCGCCAGCAGTCCTAGGCGGGTTCACTATGGCTACACCTTC. Protein sequence: CASSPRRVHYGYTF.

The gene calls are TRBV11-2 and TRBJ1-1; maybe TRBD1 (6 bases). This CDR3 contains 13 residues. Germline CDR1 and CDR2: SGHAT and FQNNGV. The germline V and J ends were trimmed by 2 bases and 4 bases, with 8 bases remaining between them. CDR3 amino acids: CASSLQQGTEAFF. CDR3 DNA sequence: TGTGCCAGCAGCTTACAACAGGGCACTGAAGCTTTCTTT.

V gene TRBV19 combines with J gene TRBJ2-7; TRBD1 might be the D (6 bases). The CDR3 runs 14 residues. Germline V CDR1 and CDR2: LNHDA, SQIVND (reference sequence). The V end lost 5 bases, the J end lost 0 bases, and 11 bases lay between the germline ends. In nucleotides, the CDR3 is TGTGCCAGTAGTTGGGACACTGGCTCCTACGAGCAGTACTTC. Translated, it gives CASSWDTGSYEQYF.